These 3 T cell receptor beta chains were all obtained from the same sample, sequenced in a study of regulatory T cells in long-lasting Graves disease. With iRepertoire HTBI primers and Arm-PCR of CDR3 regions, TCR beta libraries were built. Using its own MiXCR run on the multiplex PCR reads, TCRdb lists one record per CDR3 protein. The sample lists 520,000 or so distinct CDR3 sequences, around 12% occurring once. Time point described: newly diagnosed GD, antithyroid drugs for less than 3 months. Generation of the TCR library employed RNA extracted from PBMCs. These data were also filed under a second study, of T cells in Graves' hyperthyroidism and ophthalmopathy.

This sample comprised peripheral blood mononuclear cells (PBMCs), obtained at new diagnosis, from a patient treated with antithyroid drugs. The receptors were gathered from a woman in her 30s with Graves disease.

This clonotype was seen repeatedly, ten times or more. The CDR3 sequence: CASSNLRPHWSPLHF. DNA of the CDR3: TGTGCCAGCAGCAACCTTCGTCCTCATTGGTCACCCCTCCACTTT. The rearrangement links TRBV7-2 to TRBJ1-6; unclear D gene. The germline CDR1 and CDR2 sequences are SGHTA and FQGNSA. V was trimmed by 5 bases and J by 10 bases, leaving 18 bases between them. This CDR3 has 15 residues.

This clonotype has a count of ten or more. The chain employs TRBV6-5 and TRBJ1-2; D may be TRBD1 (5 bases). This CDR3 has 13 residues. Trimming took 3 bases from V and 2 from J, leaving 7 bases between them. Germline-derived CDR1 and CDR2 are MNHEY and SVGAGI. This CDR3 is CASSYYRNYGYTF. The CDR3 DNA follows: TGTGCCAGCAGTTATTACAGGAACTATGGCTACACCTTC.

This clonotype was seen repeatedly, ten times or more. The chain is built from TRBV28 and TRBJ1-2, with a tentative D call TRBD1 (5 bases). V was pared by 4 bases and J by 0 bases, with 9 bases between. This CDR3 spans 14 amino acids. Germline-derived CDR1 and CDR2 are MDHEN and SYDVKM. CDR3 bases: TGTGCCAGCAGTTCCGGGGCTACTAACTATGGCTACACCTTC. Protein sequence: CASSSGATNYGYTF.